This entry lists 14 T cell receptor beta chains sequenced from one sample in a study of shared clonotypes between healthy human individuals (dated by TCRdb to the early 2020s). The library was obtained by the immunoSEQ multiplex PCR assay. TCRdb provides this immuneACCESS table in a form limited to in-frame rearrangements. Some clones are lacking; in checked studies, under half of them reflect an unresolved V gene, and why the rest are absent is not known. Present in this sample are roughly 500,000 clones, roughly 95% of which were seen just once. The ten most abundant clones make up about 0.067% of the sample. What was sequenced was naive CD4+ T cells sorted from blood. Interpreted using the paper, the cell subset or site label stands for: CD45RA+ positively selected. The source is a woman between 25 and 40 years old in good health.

CDR3 sequence reads: CASSQPTSGRTQFF. In nucleotides, the CDR3 is TGCGCCAGCAGCCAACCGACTAGCGGGAGGACGCAGTTCTTC. The chain employs TRBV4-1 and TRBJ2-1, with 13 bases matching TRBD2. V lost 2 bases and J lost 12; bases outside the gene matches: 4. Germline assignment: CDR1 MGHRA and CDR2 YSYEKL. The CDR3 spans 14 residues.

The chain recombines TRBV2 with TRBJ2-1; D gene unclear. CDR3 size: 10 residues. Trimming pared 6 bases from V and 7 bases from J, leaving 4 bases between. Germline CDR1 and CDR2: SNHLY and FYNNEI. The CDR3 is CASSLNEQFF. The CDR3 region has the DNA TGTGCCAGCAGCCTGAATGAGCAGTTCTTC.

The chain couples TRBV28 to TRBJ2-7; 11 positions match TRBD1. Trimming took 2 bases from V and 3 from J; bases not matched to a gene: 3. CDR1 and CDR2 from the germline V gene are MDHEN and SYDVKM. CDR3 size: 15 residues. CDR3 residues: CASSLGTGGLYEQYF. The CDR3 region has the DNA TGTGCCAGCAGTTTAGGGACAGGGGGTCTCTACGAGCAGTACTTC.

The CDR3, as DNA: TGTGCCAGCAGTTTAGCCCGCGGTGCGACGCAGTATTTT. As protein: CASSLARGATQYF. The V gene is TRBV28, the J gene TRBJ2-3, with D hard to call. Trimming removed 2 bases from V and 9 bases from J, with 12 bases in between. Germline V gene sequence: CDR1 MDHEN, CDR2 SYDVKM. CDR3 length: 13 residues.

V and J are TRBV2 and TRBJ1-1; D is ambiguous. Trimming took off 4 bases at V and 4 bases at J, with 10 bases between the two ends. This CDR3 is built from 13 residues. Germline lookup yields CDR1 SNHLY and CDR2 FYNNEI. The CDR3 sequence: CASSGMLGTEAFF. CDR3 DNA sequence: TGTGCCAGCAGTGGGATGTTGGGCACTGAAGCTTTCTTT.

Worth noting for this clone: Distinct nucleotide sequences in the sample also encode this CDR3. The CDR3 nucleotides read TGCGCCAGCAGCTTGGGTCTAGCGGTCAATGAGCAGTTCTTC. Amino acids: CASSLGLAVNEQFF. The chain combines TRBV5-1 with TRBJ2-1; the match to TRBD2 covers 7 bases. Trimming cost V 0 bases and J 6 bases; bases outside gene matches: 3. Per germline, CDR1 SGHRS and CDR2 YFSETQ. The CDR3 has 14 amino acids.

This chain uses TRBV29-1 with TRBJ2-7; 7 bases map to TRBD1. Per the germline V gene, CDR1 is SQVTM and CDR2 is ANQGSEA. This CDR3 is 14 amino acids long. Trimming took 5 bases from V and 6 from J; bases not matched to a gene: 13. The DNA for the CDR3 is TGCAGCGTTATGACAGGGATCGTCGTGGGCGAGCAGTACTTC. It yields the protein CSVMTGIVVGEQYF.

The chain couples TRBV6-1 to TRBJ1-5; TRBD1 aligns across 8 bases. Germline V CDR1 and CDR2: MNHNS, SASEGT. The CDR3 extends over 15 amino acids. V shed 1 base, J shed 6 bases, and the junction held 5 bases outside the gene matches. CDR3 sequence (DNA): TGTGCCAGCAGTGAAGTGACAGGGGCGGGTCAGCCCCAGCATTTT. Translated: CASSEVTGAGQPQHF.

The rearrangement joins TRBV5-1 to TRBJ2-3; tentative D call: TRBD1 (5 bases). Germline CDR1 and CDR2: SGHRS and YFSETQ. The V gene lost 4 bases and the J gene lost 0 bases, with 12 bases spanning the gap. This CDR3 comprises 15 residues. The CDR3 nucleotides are TGCGCCAGCAGCCGCTCAGGGTGGAGCACAGATACGCAGTATTTT. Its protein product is CASSRSGWSTDTQYF.

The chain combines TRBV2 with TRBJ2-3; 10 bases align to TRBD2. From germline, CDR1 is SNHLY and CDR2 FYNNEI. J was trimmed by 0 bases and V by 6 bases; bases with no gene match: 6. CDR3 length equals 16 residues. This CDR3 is CASRVGTSESTDTQYF. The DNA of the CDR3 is TGTGCCAGCAGAGTCGGGACTAGCGAAAGCACAGATACGCAGTATTTT. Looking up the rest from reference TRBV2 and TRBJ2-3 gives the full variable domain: EPEVTQTPSHQVTQMGQEVILRCVPISNHLYFYWYRQILGQKVEFLVSFYNNEISEKSEIFDDQFSVERPDGSNFTLKIRSTKLEDSAMYFCASRVGTSESTDTQYFGPGTRLTVL.

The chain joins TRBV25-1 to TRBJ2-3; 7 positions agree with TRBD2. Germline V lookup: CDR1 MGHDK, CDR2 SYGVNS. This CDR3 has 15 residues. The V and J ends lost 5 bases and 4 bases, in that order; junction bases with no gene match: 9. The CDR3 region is CASSRDYGPSDTQYF. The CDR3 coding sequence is TGTGCCAGCAGTCGGGACTACGGACCCTCAGATACGCAGTATTTT.

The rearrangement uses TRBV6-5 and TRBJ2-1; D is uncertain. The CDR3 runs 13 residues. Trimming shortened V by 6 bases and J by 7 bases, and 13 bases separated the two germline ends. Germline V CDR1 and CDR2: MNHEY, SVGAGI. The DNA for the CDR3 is TGTGCCAGCAGAGGTAGTGAGAGGAATGAGCAGTTCTTC. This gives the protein CASRGSERNEQFF.

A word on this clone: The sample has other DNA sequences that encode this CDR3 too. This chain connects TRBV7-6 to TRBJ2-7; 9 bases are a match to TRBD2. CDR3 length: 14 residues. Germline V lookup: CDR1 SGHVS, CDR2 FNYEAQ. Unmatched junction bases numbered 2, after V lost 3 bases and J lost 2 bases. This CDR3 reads CASSLAGGPYEQYF. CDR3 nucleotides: TGTGCCAGCAGCTTGGCGGGAGGGCCCTACGAGCAGTACTTC.

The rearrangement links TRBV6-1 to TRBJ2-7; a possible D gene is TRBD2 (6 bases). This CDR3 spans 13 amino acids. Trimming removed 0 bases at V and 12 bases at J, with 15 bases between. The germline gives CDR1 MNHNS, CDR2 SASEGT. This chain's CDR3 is CASSEATGTSVYF. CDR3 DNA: TGTGCCAGCAGTGAAGCGACCGGGACTTCCGTGTACTTC.